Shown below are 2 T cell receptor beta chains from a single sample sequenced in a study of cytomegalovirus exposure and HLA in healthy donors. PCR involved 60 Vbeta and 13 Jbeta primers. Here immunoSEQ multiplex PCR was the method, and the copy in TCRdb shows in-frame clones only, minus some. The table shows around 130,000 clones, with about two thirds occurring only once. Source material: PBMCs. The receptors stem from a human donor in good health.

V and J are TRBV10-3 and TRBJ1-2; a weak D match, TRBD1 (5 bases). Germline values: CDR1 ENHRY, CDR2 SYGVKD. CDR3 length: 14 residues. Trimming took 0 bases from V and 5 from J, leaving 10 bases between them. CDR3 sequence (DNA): TGTGCCATCAGTGAGTCGGCGGCAGGGTATGGCTACACCTTC. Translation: CAISESAAGYGYTF.

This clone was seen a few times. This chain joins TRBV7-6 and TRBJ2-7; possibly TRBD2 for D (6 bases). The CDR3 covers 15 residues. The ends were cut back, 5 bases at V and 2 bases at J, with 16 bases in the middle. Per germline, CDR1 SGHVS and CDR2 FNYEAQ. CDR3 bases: TGTGCCAGCAGCACACAGCTAGCGCCGACCTACGAGCAGTACTTC. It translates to CASSTQLAPTYEQYF.